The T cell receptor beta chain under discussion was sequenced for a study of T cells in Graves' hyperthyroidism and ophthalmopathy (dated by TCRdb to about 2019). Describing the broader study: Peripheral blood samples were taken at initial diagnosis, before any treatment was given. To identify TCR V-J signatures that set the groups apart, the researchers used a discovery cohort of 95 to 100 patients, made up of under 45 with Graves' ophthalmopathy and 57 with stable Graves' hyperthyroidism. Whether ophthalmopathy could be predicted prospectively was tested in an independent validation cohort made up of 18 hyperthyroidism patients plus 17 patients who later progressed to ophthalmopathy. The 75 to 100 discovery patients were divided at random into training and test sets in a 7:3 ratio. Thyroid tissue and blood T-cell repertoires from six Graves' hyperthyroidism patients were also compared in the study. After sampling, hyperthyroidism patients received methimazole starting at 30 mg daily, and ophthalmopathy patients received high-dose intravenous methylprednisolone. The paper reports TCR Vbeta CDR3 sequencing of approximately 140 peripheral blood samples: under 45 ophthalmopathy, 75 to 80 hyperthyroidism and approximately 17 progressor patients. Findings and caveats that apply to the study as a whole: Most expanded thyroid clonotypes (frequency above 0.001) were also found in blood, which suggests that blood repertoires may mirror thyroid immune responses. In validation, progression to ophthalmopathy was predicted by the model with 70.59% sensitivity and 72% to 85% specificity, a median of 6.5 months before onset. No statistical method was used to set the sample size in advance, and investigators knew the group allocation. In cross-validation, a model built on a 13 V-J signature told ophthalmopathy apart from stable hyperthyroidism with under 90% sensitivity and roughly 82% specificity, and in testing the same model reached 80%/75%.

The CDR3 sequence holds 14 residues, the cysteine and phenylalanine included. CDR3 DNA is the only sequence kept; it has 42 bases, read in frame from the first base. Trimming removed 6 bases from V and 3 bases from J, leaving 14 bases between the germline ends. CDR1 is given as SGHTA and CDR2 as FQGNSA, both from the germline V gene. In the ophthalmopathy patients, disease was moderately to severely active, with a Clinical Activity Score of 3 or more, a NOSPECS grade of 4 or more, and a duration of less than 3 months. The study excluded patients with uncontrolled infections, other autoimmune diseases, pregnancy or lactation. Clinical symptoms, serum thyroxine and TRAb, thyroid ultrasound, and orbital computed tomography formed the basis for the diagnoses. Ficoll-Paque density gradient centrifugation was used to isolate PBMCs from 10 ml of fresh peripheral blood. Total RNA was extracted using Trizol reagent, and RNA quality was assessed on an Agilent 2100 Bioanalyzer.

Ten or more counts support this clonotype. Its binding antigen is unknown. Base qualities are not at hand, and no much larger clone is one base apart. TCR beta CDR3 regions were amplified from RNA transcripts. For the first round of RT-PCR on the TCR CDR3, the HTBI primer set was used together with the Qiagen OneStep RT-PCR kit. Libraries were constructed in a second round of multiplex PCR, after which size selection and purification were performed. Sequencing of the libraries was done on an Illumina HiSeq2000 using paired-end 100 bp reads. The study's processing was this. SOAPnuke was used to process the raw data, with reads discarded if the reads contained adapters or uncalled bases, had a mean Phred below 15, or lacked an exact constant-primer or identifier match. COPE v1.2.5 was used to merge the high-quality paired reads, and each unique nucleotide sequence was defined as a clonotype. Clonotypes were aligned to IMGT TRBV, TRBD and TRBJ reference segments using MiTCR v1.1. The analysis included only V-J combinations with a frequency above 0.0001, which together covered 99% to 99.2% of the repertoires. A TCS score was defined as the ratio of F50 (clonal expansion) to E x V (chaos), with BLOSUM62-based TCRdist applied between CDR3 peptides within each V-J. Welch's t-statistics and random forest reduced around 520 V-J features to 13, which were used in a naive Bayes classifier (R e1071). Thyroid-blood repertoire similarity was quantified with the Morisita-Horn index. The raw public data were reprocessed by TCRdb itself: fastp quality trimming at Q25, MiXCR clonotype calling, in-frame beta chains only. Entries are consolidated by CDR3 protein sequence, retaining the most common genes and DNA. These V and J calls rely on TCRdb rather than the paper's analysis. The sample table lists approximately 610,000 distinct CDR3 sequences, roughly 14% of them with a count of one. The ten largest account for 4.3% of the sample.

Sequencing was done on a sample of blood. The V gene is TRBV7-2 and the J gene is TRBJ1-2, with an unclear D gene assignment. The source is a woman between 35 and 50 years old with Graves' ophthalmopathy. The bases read TGTGCCAGCAGAACAAGGGTGGCCGACTATGGCTACACCTTC. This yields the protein CASRTRVADYGYTF.